The T cell receptor (beta chain) under discussion was sequenced for a study of T-cell reconstitution after alpha-beta-depleted transplantation in children. Study results and caveats: It was newly produced T cells that mostly accounted for T-cell counts and diversity one year after transplant. Surviving recipient T cells and thymic progenitors underlay high day-60 TCRbeta diversity in some patients. In patients about two months after transplant, alpha-beta T cells reportedly arose from several hundred expanded graft clones.

Concerning this clonotype: The antigen is unknown.

V shed 1 base and J shed 4 bases, with 17 bases lying between them. This CDR3 has 17 amino acids. The germline V gene has CDR1 MNHEY and CDR2 SMNVEV (reference sequence). Unique molecular identifiers were built into the TCRbeta library. One entry per CDR3 protein results from TCRdb running MiXCR on the PCR reads. The data contain 90,000 to 100,000 distinct CDR3 sequences, more than 20% of them seen just once; the ten biggest clones take up around 21%. The sequence derives from a boy aged 2 to 9 with acute lymphoblastic leukemia, due to receive a stem cell transplant. The source was PBMCs, collected before TCRalphabeta/CD19-depleted stem cell transplant. The chain couples TRBV27 to TRBJ1-5; D is possibly TRBD1 (5 bases). CDR3: CASSLWGDSQRNQPQHF. CDR3 nucleotide sequence: TGTGCCAGCAGTTTATGGGGGGACTCTCAAAGGAATCAGCCCCAGCATTTT.